A single sample is the source of the 25 T cell receptor beta chains below, sequenced in a study of T cells in Graves' hyperthyroidism and ophthalmopathy. RNA transcripts gave rise to amplified TCR beta CDR3 regions. Using the HTBI primer set, a first-round RT-PCR was run on the TCR CDR3. MiXCR, run by TCRdb on the multiplex PCR reads, gives a single entry per CDR3 protein. The sample has some 550,000 distinct CDR3 sequences, 16% seen once; the top ten hold about 3.5%. Sequenced: blood. These receptors came from a woman in her thirties or forties with Graves' ophthalmopathy.

In its sample, this clonotype was seen a few times. The gene calls are TRBV20-1 and TRBJ2-1; 10 bases align to TRBD2. Trimming took 8 bases from V and 7 from J; bases not matched to a gene: 11. Germline V gene data show CDR1 as DFQATT and CDR2 as SNEGSKA (reference sequence). The CDR3 sequence is 14 residues long. The CDR3 nucleotides read TGCAGTACACCCCGGACTAGCGGACTAAATGAGCAGTTCTTC. This encodes CSTPRTSGLNEQFF.

This clonotype was seen ten or more times. The CDR3 nucleotides are TGCAGTGCTATCGTGCCGAGACTAGCGGGAGTGTCCGATACGCAGTATTTT. It yields the protein CSAIVPRLAGVSDTQYF. This chain links TRBV20-1 with TRBJ2-3; 12 nucleotides agree with TRBD2. Trimming removed 4 bases from V and 6 bases from J; junction bases left unmatched: 14. The germline V gene has CDR1 DFQATT and CDR2 SNEGSKA (reference sequence). This CDR3 is built from 17 residues.

This clonotype has a handful of counts. The V and J genes are TRBV6-1 and TRBJ1-1, with 7 positions matching TRBD1. The CDR3 has 16 residues. Germline CDR1 reads MNHNS; CDR2 reads SASEGT. Trimming at V came to 5 bases and at J to 3 bases, leaving 12 bases not matched to a gene. The CDR3 DNA reads as TGTGCCAGCAGTTTCCCCCGGCCAGGGGGGGACACTGAAGCTTTCTTT. Translation: CASSFPRPGGDTEAFF.

This clonotype was seen once. The chain is built from TRBV15 and TRBJ1-1; no definite D call. The germline CDR1 and CDR2 sequences are LNHNV and YYDKDF (reference sequence). The ends were cut back, 2 bases at V and 2 bases at J, with 6 bases in the middle. The CDR3 spans 13 residues. CDR3 in amino acids: CATSRSLNTEAFF. For the CDR3, the DNA is TGTGCCACCAGCAGAAGCCTTAACACTGAAGCTTTCTTT.

This clonotype was observed many times. The J gene is TRBJ1-1, the V gene TRBV5-1; TRBD1 might be the D (5 bases). Germline V gene sequence: CDR1 SGHRS, CDR2 YFSETQ. The CDR3 spans 16 residues. V was cut by 3 bases and J by 2 bases, with 17 bases left in between. CDR3 in DNA: TGCGCCAGCAGCTCTCCGCCCCAGGGAGTTAACACTGAAGCTTTCTTT. This codes for CASSSPPQGVNTEAFF.

This clonotype came up a few times. A much larger clone lies a single base off, so this may be a read error. The V call is TRBV2, the J call TRBJ2-1, with D tentatively TRBD1 (5 bases). The CDR3 spans 13 residues. The germline V and J ends were trimmed by 6 bases and 4 bases, with 10 bases remaining between them. CDR1 is SNHLY and CDR2 is FYNNEI in the germline V gene. The CDR3 here is CASRTENYNEQFF. CDR3 DNA: TGTGCCAGCAGGACAGAGAATTACAATGAGCAGTTCTTC.

The rearrangement uses TRBV7-9 and TRBJ2-2; no definite D call. CDR1 and CDR2 (germline): SEHNR, FQNEAQ (reference sequence). This CDR3 region has 13 residues. V lost 5 bases and J lost 6, with 10 bases in between. This chain's CDR3 is CASSEQSPGELFF. The CDR3 DNA reads as TGTGCCAGCAGCGAACAAAGCCCCGGGGAGCTGTTTTTT.

In its sample, this clonotype was seen many times. The chain joins TRBV11-2 to TRBJ2-3; possible D gene TRBD2, 5 bases. The germline CDR1 and CDR2 sequences are SGHAT and FQNNGV. This CDR3 has 15 amino acids. V shed 3 bases and J shed 3 bases, with 13 bases lying between them. The CDR3 DNA follows: TGTGCCAGCAGCTTGTCTAGCTTTAGGACAGATACGCAGTATTTT. Translation: CASSLSSFRTDTQYF.

The chain combines TRBV7-9 with TRBJ1-5; a possible D gene is TRBD1 (5 bases). V lost 3 bases and J 2 bases, leaving 11 bases between the germline ends. Germline V gene sequence: CDR1 SEHNR, CDR2 FQNEAQ (reference sequence). The CDR3 extends over 15 amino acids. CDR3 DNA sequence: TGTGCCAGCAGCTTCGCCGCGGGGGGCAATCAGCCCCAGCATTTT. Its translation: CASSFAAGGNQPQHF.

The chain uses TRBV5-1 and TRBJ1-4, with D perhaps matching TRBD1 (5 bases). This CDR3 is 16 amino acids long. Trimming shortened V by 5 bases and J by 3 bases, and 17 bases separated the two germline ends. Germline V gene sequence: CDR1 SGHRS, CDR2 YFSETQ. In nucleotides, the CDR3 is TGCGCCAGCAGTTTCGCCCCGGGACGGGCTAATGAAAAACTGTTTTTT. It is translated as CASSFAPGRANEKLFF.

The sample holds many counts of this clonotype. V gene TRBV20-1 combines with J gene TRBJ2-3, with 11 bases lining up with TRBD2. The germline V gene encodes CDR1 DFQATT and CDR2 SNEGSKA (reference sequence). The CDR3 extends over 14 amino acids. The V segment lost 5 bases and the J segment 7 bases; nucleotides outside the gene matches: 8. CDR3 nucleotides: TGCAGTGCTGCACTAGCGGGAGAACGGTATACGCAGTATTTT. It specifies CSAALAGERYTQYF.

The chain carries TRBV12-3 or TRBV12-4 and TRBJ2-1; D not certain. The V end lost 7 bases, the J end lost 5 bases, and 18 bases lay between the germline ends. This CDR3 has 15 residues. The chain's CDR3 is CASTTLLLTDNEQFF. The CDR3 DNA sequence: TGTGCCAGCACCACTCTCTTGTTAACCGACAATGAGCAGTTCTTC.

This clonotype has more than one count but fewer than ten. V and J are TRBV11-3 and TRBJ1-5; D remains ambiguous. Germline V CDR1 and CDR2: SGHNT, YENEEA. The CDR3 spans 16 residues. The V end lost 5 bases, the J end lost 0 bases, and 14 bases lay between the germline ends. Here the CDR3 reads CASSLRHVNSNQPQHF. The DNA of the CDR3 is TGTGCCAGCAGCCTCAGACATGTTAATAGCAATCAGCCCCAGCATTTT. Supplemented by reference TRBV11-3 and TRBJ1-5, the full variable domain reads EAGVVQSPRYKIIEKKQPVAFWCNPISGHNTLYWYLQNLGQGPELLIRYENEEAVDDSQLPKDRFSAERLKGVDSTLKIQPAELGDSAVYLCASSLRHVNSNQPQHFGDGTRLSIL.

The J gene is TRBJ1-1, the V gene TRBV29-1; D uncertain. CDR3 length equals 12 residues. In germline, CDR1 is SQVTM, CDR2 ANQGSEA. Trimming stripped 3 bases from V and 8 bases from J, with 13 bases between. Written as DNA, the CDR3 is TGCAGCGTTGAGCCCCCCGGACGGGAAGCTTTCTTT. Protein: CSVEPPGREAFF.

This clonotype was seen a handful of times. V and J are TRBV30 and TRBJ1-1; no clear D gene. The germline CDR1 and CDR2 sequences are GTSNPN and SVGIG (reference sequence). The CDR3 extends over 8 amino acids. V was cut by 4 bases and J by 11 bases, with 5 bases left in between. The DNA for the CDR3 is TGTGCCTGGAAAAGTGCTTTCTTT. It yields the protein CAWKSAFF. The full variable domain, rest sourced from reference TRBV30 and TRBJ1-1, is SQTIHQWPATLVQPVGSPLSLECTVEGTSNPNLYWYRQAAGRGLQLLFYSVGIGQISSEVPQNLSASRPQDRQFILSSKKLLLSDSGFYLCAWKSAFFGQGTRLTVV.

This clonotype was found many times. This chain links TRBV2 with TRBJ2-7, with TRBD2 identical over 9 bases. Germline CDR1 is SNHLY and CDR2 is FYNNEI. J was trimmed by 4 bases and V by 4 bases; bases with no gene match: 5. The CDR3 sequence is 14 residues long. The CDR3 loop is CASSGDAGGYEQYF. The CDR3 bases are TGTGCCAGCAGTGGGGATGCGGGAGGGTACGAGCAGTACTTC.

Points on this clonotype: The germline gene is not matched at one end of the junction; a read error may be the cause. The genes are TRBV2 and TRBJ2-1, with no clear D. The length of the CDR3 is 19 residues. CDR1 and CDR2 from the germline V gene are SNHLY and FYNNEI. CDR3 residues: CPSSEAPPYNTIAYNEQFF. CDR3 coding DNA: TGTCCCAGCAGTGAAGCTCCCCCCTACAACACAATTGCCTACAATGAGCAGTTCTTC.

The chain couples TRBV5-1 to TRBJ2-7, with 7 positions matching TRBD2. Looked up from germline, CDR1 is SGHRS and CDR2 is YFSETQ. With 2 bases clipped from V and 5 bases from J, the junction kept 7 bases outside the gene matches. CDR3 length equals 14 residues. In DNA form, the CDR3 reads TGCGCCAGCAGCTTAGGCGGGAGACACCACGAGCAGTACTTC. This gives the protein CASSLGGRHHEQYF. The complete variable domain, with remaining parts taken from reference TRBV5-1 and TRBJ2-7, reads KAGVTQTPRYLIKTRGQQVTLSCSPISGHRSVSWYQQTPGQGLQFLFEYFSETQRNKGNFPGRFSGRQFSNSRSEMNVSTLELGDSALYLCASSLGGRHHEQYFGPGTRLTVT.

In this sample, this clonotype turned up a few times. The chain is built from TRBV30 and TRBJ1-1, with 7 bases identical to TRBD1. From germline, CDR1 is GTSNPN and CDR2 SVGIG (reference sequence). V lost 1 base, J lost 9 bases, and 5 bases stayed unmatched. The CDR3 length is 12 residues. The CDR3 spells CAWSEGTDKAFF. The CDR3 nucleotides are TGTGCCTGGAGTGAGGGGACAGACAAAGCTTTCTTT.

This clonotype was observed many times. The V gene is TRBV3-1, the J gene TRBJ2-7; no clear D. Germline V CDR1 and CDR2: LGHDT, YNNKEL (reference sequence). The CDR3 loop spans 12 amino acids. The germline V and J ends were trimmed by 0 bases and 2 bases, with 2 bases remaining between them. CDR3 residues: CASSQDTYEQYF. CDR3 DNA: TGTGCCAGCAGCCAAGATACCTACGAGCAGTACTTC.

This clonotype was seen many times. V usage is TRBV20-1 and J usage is TRBJ1-2; D gene unclear. From germline, CDR1 is DFQATT and CDR2 SNEGSKA (reference sequence). V was cut by 0 bases and J by 8 bases, with 7 bases left in between. The CDR3 runs 11 residues. CDR3 bases: TGCAGTGCTAGAGATCAGGTCGGCTACACCTTC. Amino acids: CSARDQVGYTF.

This clonotype was seen repeatedly, ten times or more. The chain recombines TRBV28 with TRBJ1-5; D is perhaps TRBD1 (5 bases). Trimming cost V 4 bases and J 6 bases, with 10 bases left between them. The CDR3 extends over 13 amino acids. Germline CDR1 is MDHEN and CDR2 is SYDVKM. For the CDR3, the DNA is TGTGCCAGCAGTTCAGGGAGGGTTCAGCCCCAGCATTTT. Its protein is CASSSGRVQPQHF.

This clonotype occurred once. The chain recombines TRBV20-1 with TRBJ1-5; tentative D call: TRBD1 (5 bases). CDR3 size: 14 residues. Trimming pared 2 bases from V and 3 bases from J, leaving 11 bases between. In germline, CDR1 is DFQATT, CDR2 SNEGSKA (reference sequence). In DNA form, the CDR3 reads TGCAGTGCTAGACGGGGGGATGACAATCAGCCCCAGCATTTT. Translating gives CSARRGDDNQPQHF.

This clonotype was counted ten times or more. The chain combines TRBV20-1 with TRBJ2-7; 10 bases agree with TRBD2. Germline V gives CDR1 DFQATT, CDR2 SNEGSKA (reference sequence). Unmatched junction bases numbered 12, after V lost 6 bases and J lost 7 bases. CDR3 length: 14 residues. The CDR3: CSAPRLAGAREQYF. Written as DNA, the CDR3 is TGCAGTGCCCCGCGGCTAGCGGGAGCTCGGGAGCAGTACTTC.

The chain uses TRBV6-1 and TRBJ2-5; D not resolved. The CDR3 totals 17 residues. V was cut by 2 bases and J by 4 bases, with 20 bases left in between. Germline values: CDR1 MNHNS, CDR2 SASEGT. CDR3 DNA sequence: TGTGCCAGCAGTGAATCTGTTAGCTTTACCCCTCTAGAGACCCAGTACTTC. Translating it yields CASSESVSFTPLETQYF.